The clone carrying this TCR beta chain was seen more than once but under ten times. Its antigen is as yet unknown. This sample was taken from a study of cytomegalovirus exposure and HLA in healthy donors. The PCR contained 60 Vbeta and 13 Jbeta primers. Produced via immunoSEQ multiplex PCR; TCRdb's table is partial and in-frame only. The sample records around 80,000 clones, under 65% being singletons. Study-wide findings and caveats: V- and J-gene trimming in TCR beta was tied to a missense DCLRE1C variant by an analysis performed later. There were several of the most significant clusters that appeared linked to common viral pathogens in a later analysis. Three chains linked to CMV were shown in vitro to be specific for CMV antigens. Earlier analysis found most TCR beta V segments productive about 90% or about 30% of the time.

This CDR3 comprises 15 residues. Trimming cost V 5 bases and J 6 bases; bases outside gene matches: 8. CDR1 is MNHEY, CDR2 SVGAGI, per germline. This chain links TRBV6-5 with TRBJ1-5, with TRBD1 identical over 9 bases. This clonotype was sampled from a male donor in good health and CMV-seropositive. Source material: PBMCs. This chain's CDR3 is CASSPGTGYGQPQHF. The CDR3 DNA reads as TGTGCCAGCAGTCCCGGGACAGGGTACGGTCAGCCCCAGCATTTT.